These 17 T cell receptor beta chains were sequenced from one sample in a study of cytotoxic CD8 clonotypes in ibrutinib-treated CLL. Method: immunoSEQ multiplex PCR; TCRdb's copy keeps in-frame clones and lacks some. The profile shows roughly 300,000 clones, more than 70% of them singletons. The sample in question was PBMCs, obtained at disease progression, from a patient treated with ibrutinib. All receptors come from a human donor with chronic lymphocytic leukemia.

In regard to this clone: Other DNA sequences of this sample code for an identical CDR3. The V gene is TRBV18, the J gene TRBJ2-3; 8 nucleotides align to TRBD2. Germline assignment: CDR1 KGHSH and CDR2 LQKENI. V dropped 6 bases and J dropped 0; count of bases not matched to a gene: 2. The CDR3 is 14 residues long. CDR3 sequence: CASSPSGSTDTQYF. CDR3 coding DNA: TGTGCCAGCTCTCCTAGCGGGAGCACAGATACGCAGTATTTT.

In nucleotides, the CDR3 is TGTGCCAGCAGTGAGCGCGGGAGGAGGGCGGGCTACACCTTC. Its protein is CASSERGRRAGYTF. This chain links TRBV6-1 with TRBJ1-2, with D unresolved. CDR3 size: 14 residues. Trimming cost V 3 bases and J 8 bases, with 16 bases left between them. Germline CDR1 MNHNS, CDR2 SASEGT.

This chain uses TRBV6-1 with TRBJ2-3; no reliable D call. This CDR3 has 15 residues. V was pared by 1 base and J by 2 bases, with 10 bases between. CDR1 is MNHNS and CDR2 is SASEGT in the germline V gene. The CDR3 coding sequence is TGTGCCAGCAGTGAAGTCGGCTACCACACAGATACGCAGTATTTT. Protein product: CASSEVGYHTDTQYF.

This chain links TRBV10-3 with TRBJ2-7, with a weak D call TRBD2 (5 bases). Germline assignment: CDR1 ENHRY and CDR2 SYGVKD. Trimming removed 6 bases at V and 7 bases at J, with 13 bases between. This CDR3 comprises 12 residues. DNA of the CDR3: TGTGCCATCAGAGACCTCACGGGGGAGCAGTACTTC. It translates to CAIRDLTGEQYF.

The rearrangement links TRBV5-4 to TRBJ1-2, with 8 bases that match TRBD1. CDR1 SGHNT and CDR2 YYREEE come from the germline V gene (reference sequence). This CDR3 spans 14 amino acids. With V trimmed by 5 bases and J by 5 bases, 8 bases remained unmatched. In DNA, the CDR3 is TGTGCCAGCAGACAACGACAGGGGTGGTATGGCTACACCTTC. This codes for CASRQRQGWYGYTF.

This chain uses TRBV28 with TRBJ2-7; 7 nucleotides match TRBD1. The V segment lost 5 bases and the J segment 2 bases; nucleotides outside the gene matches: 9. The CDR3 is 15 residues long. The germline gives CDR1 MDHEN, CDR2 SYDVKM. CDR3 sequence (DNA): TGTGCCAGCAGTCCTCAAGGGGGCCCCGCCTACGAGCAGTACTTC. Amino acid sequence: CASSPQGGPAYEQYF. The whole variable domain, filled in from reference TRBV28 and TRBJ2-7, reads DVKVTQSSRYLVKRTGEKVFLECVQDMDHENMFWYRQDPGLGLRLIYFSYDVKMKEKGDIPEGYSVSREKKERFSLILESASTNQTSMYLCASSPQGGPAYEQYFGPGTRLTVT.

The chain is built from TRBV9 and TRBJ1-2; D is unresolved. The CDR3 runs to 12 residues. The germline V gene has CDR1 SGDLS and CDR2 YYNGEE. Trimming removed 7 bases from V and 5 bases from J, with 12 bases in between. CDR3 sequence (DNA): TGTGCCAGCGGTAGTAAAACTTATGGCTACACCTTC. Its protein is CASGSKTYGYTF.

V gene TRBV9 combines with J gene TRBJ2-5; possibly TRBD2 for D (6 bases). The CDR3 has 15 residues. Between the trimmed V and J ends, which lost 0 bases and 4 bases, there was a span of 13 bases. Germline V gene data show CDR1 as SGDLS and CDR2 as YYNGEE. As DNA, the CDR3 is TGTGCCAGCAGCGTAGCTCCGGTGGGGGGAGAGACCCAGTACTTC. Protein: CASSVAPVGGETQYF.

The J gene is TRBJ2-5, the V gene TRBV19; TRBD1 agrees at 8 bases. The junction had 9 bases not matched to a gene; V was cut back by 6 bases and J by 3 bases. The germline V gene encodes CDR1 LNHDA and CDR2 SQIVND (reference sequence). CDR3 length: 15 amino acids. The CDR3 DNA reads as TGTGCCAGTAGAAATCGGCCACAGGGGGAAGAGACCCAGTACTTC. Translated, it gives CASRNRPQGEETQYF.

V and J are TRBV28 and TRBJ2-7; 7 positions match TRBD1. Germline V gene sequence: CDR1 MDHEN, CDR2 SYDVKM. J lost 1 base, V lost 7 bases, and 4 bases had no gene match. This CDR3 has 13 amino acids. The DNA for the CDR3 is TGTGCCAGCAAACTACAGGGGTCCTACGAGCAGTACTTC. Its translation: CASKLQGSYEQYF.

There are a few counts of this clone. V is TRBV5-1 and J is TRBJ1-2; TRBD1 might be the D (6 bases). This CDR3 contains 13 residues. Trimming removed 4 bases at V and 6 bases at J, with 13 bases between. Germline CDR1 SGHRS, CDR2 YFSETQ. This CDR3 reads CASSKRTADGYTF. The CDR3 nucleotides read TGCGCCAGCAGCAAGAGGACAGCCGATGGCTACACCTTC.

The CDR3 here is CATSTLAGTDTQYF. As DNA, the CDR3 is TGTGCCACCTCCACGCTAGCGGGCACAGATACGCAGTATTTT. The V and J genes are TRBV10-3 and TRBJ2-3, with TRBD2 matching 7 bases. Germline trimming cut 10 bases from V and 1 base from J; bases unmatched to any gene: 8. The CDR3 totals 14 residues. CDR1 ENHRY and CDR2 SYGVKD come from the germline V gene.

J is TRBJ2-5 and V is TRBV27; D is unclear. Trimming removed 8 bases from V and 2 bases from J, with 12 bases in between. Germline CDR1 and CDR2: MNHEY and SMNVEV (reference sequence). This CDR3 is built from 13 residues. CDR3 residues: CASAWTTQETQYF. In DNA, the CDR3 is TGTGCCAGCGCCTGGACGACACAAGAGACCCAGTACTTC.

The gene calls are TRBV15 and TRBJ2-7, with D hard to call. CDR1 LNHNV and CDR2 YYDKDF come from the germline V gene (reference sequence). V lost 2 bases, J lost 0 bases, and 11 bases lay in between. This CDR3 contains 15 residues. CDR3 in DNA: TGTGCCACCAGCAGACGATACGGAAGCTCCTACGAGCAGTACTTC. This codes for CATSRRYGSSYEQYF.

This chain connects TRBV15 to TRBJ1-1; D not certain. Germline V CDR1 and CDR2: LNHNV, YYDKDF (reference sequence). V lost 4 bases, J lost 10 bases, and 13 bases lay in between. The CDR3 consists of 12 residues. The CDR3 here is CATSNVARGAFF. For the CDR3, the DNA is TGTGCCACCAGCAACGTTGCTCGCGGAGCTTTCTTT. The variable domain in full, with the rest retrieved from reference TRBV15 and TRBJ1-1, is DAMVIQNPRYQVTQFGKPVTLSCSQTLNHNVMYWYQQKSSQAPKLLFHYYDKDFNNEADTPDNFQSRRPNTSFCFLDIRSPGLGDTAMYLCATSNVARGAFFGQGTRLTVV.

This chain links TRBV10-3 with TRBJ2-7, with 11 bases identical to TRBD2. The CDR3 has 14 residues. Germline V gene lookup returns CDR1 ENHRY and CDR2 SYGVKD. V was pared by 6 bases and J by 2 bases, with 3 bases of the junction left unmatched. The CDR3 coding sequence is TGTGCCATCAGCCGACTAGCGGGACCCTACGAGCAGTACTTC. This sequence encodes CAISRLAGPYEQYF.

The chain recombines TRBV7-8 with TRBJ2-2, with D unresolved. Germline values: CDR1 SGHVS, CDR2 FQNEAQ. There are 15 residues in the CDR3. Trimming removed 6 bases at V and 6 bases at J, with 17 bases between. This CDR3 reads CASSSALWLAGELFF. The CDR3 DNA follows: TGTGCCAGCAGTTCAGCCCTCTGGCTAGCCGGGGAGCTGTTTTTT.